Listed below are T cell receptor beta chains from one sample, sequenced in a study of T cell responses to AZD1222 COVID-19 vaccine. The data were produced by immunoSEQ multiplex PCR, yet TCRdb's version contains in-frame clones alone and is incomplete. The sample lists 95,000 to 130,000 clones; about 90% were seen once. The sample in question was peripheral blood, obtained on day 0 of AZD1222 vaccination. The source of these receptors is an adult in good health. Both conserved end residues are part of each CDR3. The order of the fields is clone size, D gene, J gene, V gene, CDR3 protein, CDR3 DNA. D genes are given only for firm matches. The listing skips clone size in some rows; elsewhere it reads once, few, many or a size class.

clone size: -; D gene: -; J gene: TRBJ1-2; V gene: TRBV2; CDR3 protein: CASSRNSGYTF; CDR3 DNA: TGTGCCAGCAGTCGAAACTCTGGCTACACCTTC
clone size: -; D gene: -; J gene: TRBJ1-2; V gene: TRBV12-3/TRBV12-4; CDR3 protein: CASSLVLGGYTF; CDR3 DNA: TGTGCCAGCAGTTTAGTTTTGGGGGGCTACACCTTC
clone size: -; D gene: -; J gene: TRBJ2-7; V gene: TRBV27; CDR3 protein: CASSFDKSYEQYF; CDR3 DNA: TGTGCCAGCAGTTTCGACAAAAGCTACGAGCAGTACTTC
clone size: -; D gene: -; J gene: TRBJ1-2; V gene: TRBV19; CDR3 protein: CASSIGGNSGGYTF; CDR3 DNA: TGTGCCAGTAGTATAGGGGGGAATTCAGGTGGCTACACCTTC
clone size: -; D gene: TRBD1; J gene: TRBJ2-2; V gene: TRBV29-1; CDR3 protein: CSAGQGAGELFF; CDR3 DNA: TGCAGCGCCGGACAGGGTGCCGGGGAGCTGTTTTTT
clone size: -; D gene: -; J gene: TRBJ1-3; V gene: TRBV28; CDR3 protein: CASSLRGYSGNTIYF; CDR3 DNA: TGTGCCAGCAGTTTACGGGGATACTCTGGAAACACCATATATTTT
clone size: -; D gene: -; J gene: TRBJ2-1; V gene: TRBV28; CDR3 protein: CAISGANNMGYNEQFF; CDR3 DNA: TGTGCCATCTCCGGGGCCAATAACATGGGCTACAATGAGCAGTTCTTC
clone size: -; D gene: TRBD1; J gene: TRBJ1-4; V gene: TRBV7-2; CDR3 protein: CASSAGTGTNEKLFF; CDR3 DNA: TGTGCCAGCAGTGCCGGGACAGGGACTAATGAAAAACTGTTTTTT
clone size: -; D gene: -; J gene: TRBJ2-7; V gene: TRBV27; CDR3 protein: CASSPSLQRYEQYF; CDR3 DNA: TGTGCCAGCAGTCCTTCATTACAGCGGTACGAGCAGTACTTC
clone size: few; D gene: TRBD1; J gene: TRBJ2-5; V gene: TRBV25-1; CDR3 protein: CASSERGHQETQYF; CDR3 DNA: TGTGCCAGCAGTGAAAGGGGGCACCAAGAGACCCAGTACTTC
clone size: -; D gene: -; J gene: TRBJ1-2; V gene: TRBV5-1; CDR3 protein: CASSLARGVDGYTF; CDR3 DNA: TGCGCCAGCAGCTTGGCACGGGGAGTCGATGGCTACACCTTC
clone size: -; D gene: TRBD1; J gene: TRBJ1-1; V gene: TRBV2; CDR3 protein: CASTGQGATEAFF; CDR3 DNA: TGTGCCAGCACGGGACAGGGGGCAACTGAAGCTTTCTTT
clone size: -; D gene: -; J gene: TRBJ1-2; V gene: TRBV7-2; CDR3 protein: CASRPPRTDSNYGYTF; CDR3 DNA: TGTGCCAGCAGACCACCCCGGACGGACTCTAACTATGGCTACACCTTC
clone size: -; D gene: -; J gene: TRBJ1-6; V gene: TRBV3-1/TRBV3-2; CDR3 protein: CASSQGFQGRSPLHF; CDR3 DNA: TGTGCCAGCAGCCAAGGTTTCCAGGGACGGTCACCCCTCCACTTT
clone size: -; D gene: -; J gene: TRBJ1-6; V gene: TRBV29-1; CDR3 protein: CSVAPGNERSPLHF; CDR3 DNA: TGCAGCGTTGCCCCAGGGAATGAACGTTCACCCCTCCACTTT
clone size: -; D gene: -; J gene: TRBJ2-7; V gene: TRBV6-6; CDR3 protein: CASSYSTKAYEQYF; CDR3 DNA: TGTGCCAGCAGTTACTCGACAAAGGCCTACGAGCAGTACTTC
clone size: few; D gene: TRBD1; J gene: TRBJ1-5; V gene: TRBV28; CDR3 protein: CASSFMTGTNQPQHF; CDR3 DNA: TGTGCCAGCAGTTTCATGACAGGGACCAATCAGCCCCAGCATTTT
clone size: -; D gene: -; J gene: TRBJ2-1; V gene: TRBV4-1; CDR3 protein: CASSQGGGFSYNEQFF; CDR3 DNA: TGCGCCAGCAGCCAAGGGGGAGGATTCTCCTACAATGAGCAGTTCTTC
clone size: once; D gene: TRBD2; J gene: TRBJ2-5; V gene: TRBV29-1; CDR3 protein: CSVVILAEAQETQYF; CDR3 DNA: TGCAGCGTTGTTATACTAGCGGAGGCCCAAGAGACCCAGTACTTC
clone size: -; D gene: -; J gene: TRBJ1-1; V gene: TRBV7-3; CDR3 protein: CASSLDSQYTEAFF; CDR3 DNA: TGTGCCAGCAGCTTAGATTCTCAGTACACTGAAGCTTTCTTT
clone size: -; D gene: -; J gene: TRBJ2-2; V gene: TRBV19; CDR3 protein: CASSSGGDTGELFF; CDR3 DNA: TGTGCCAGTAGTTCAGGGGGGGACACCGGGGAGCTGTTTTTT
clone size: -; D gene: -; J gene: TRBJ1-4; V gene: TRBV6-5; CDR3 protein: CASSFVLREKLFF; CDR3 DNA: TGTGCCAGCAGTTTCGTACTAAGAGAAAAACTGTTTTTT
clone size: -; D gene: -; J gene: TRBJ1-1; V gene: TRBV7-9; CDR3 protein: CASSRGGVGTEAFF; CDR3 DNA: TGTGCCAGCAGCCGAGGAGGGGTAGGGACTGAAGCTTTCTTT
clone size: -; D gene: TRBD1; J gene: TRBJ2-7; V gene: TRBV13; CDR3 protein: CASSSRDRDEQYF; CDR3 DNA: TGTGCCAGCAGCAGCCGGGACAGGGACGAGCAGTACTTC
clone size: -; D gene: -; J gene: TRBJ1-1; V gene: TRBV6-1; CDR3 protein: CASSEDSMNTEAFF; CDR3 DNA: TGTGCCAGCAGTGAAGACAGCATGAACACTGAAGCTTTCTTT
clone size: -; D gene: TRBD1; J gene: TRBJ1-4; V gene: TRBV24-1; CDR3 protein: CATSDPGTGNEKLFF; CDR3 DNA: TGTGCCACCAGTGATCCCGGGACAGGGAATGAAAAACTGTTTTTT
clone size: -; D gene: -; J gene: TRBJ1-2; V gene: TRBV20-1; CDR3 protein: CSASQVYGYTF; CDR3 DNA: TGCAGTGCTAGTCAGGTCTATGGCTACACCTTC
clone size: -; D gene: -; J gene: TRBJ2-7; V gene: TRBV27; CDR3 protein: CASSPDQRVTYEQYF; CDR3 DNA: TGTGCCAGCAGTCCAGATCAGAGGGTAACCTACGAGCAGTACTTC
clone size: -; D gene: -; J gene: TRBJ1-2; V gene: TRBV3-1/TRBV3-2; CDR3 protein: CASSRSEQGGYTF; CDR3 DNA: TGTGCCAGCAGCCGCTCCGAACAGGGAGGCTACACCTTC